A selection of T cell receptor beta chains follows, all from one sample in a study of T cells in Graves' hyperthyroidism and ophthalmopathy. Each CDR3 protein is one row after TCRdb ran MiXCR on the multiplex PCR reads. This table has under 700,000 distinct CDR3 sequences, 15% to 20% appearing once. Sequencing was done on a sample of blood. Source of these receptors: a woman between 18 and 29 years old with Graves' hyperthyroidism. The CDR3 runs from the conserved cysteine through the conserved F or W. Fields, in order: D gene, J gene, V gene, clone size, CDR3 protein, CDR3 DNA. A D gene is named only where the DNA matches it firmly. Not all rows give a size; the values are once, few, many and, for expanded clones, a class.

TRBD2 TRBJ2-3 TRBV3-1 few CASSQVAGGSGDTQYF TGTGCCAGCAGCCAAGTAGCGGGGGGCTCGGGAGATACGCAGTATTTT
. TRBJ1-1 TRBV2 many CASSALPNTEAFF TGTGCCAGCAGTGCATTGCCGAACACTGAAGCTTTCTTT
. TRBJ2-1 TRBV12-5 many CASGPQAYNEQFF TGTGCTAGTGGTCCTCAGGCTTACAATGAGCAGTTCTTC
. TRBJ2-5 TRBV5-1 . CASSAETRWGSKSTQYF TGCGCCAGCAGCGCGGAAACTCGGTGGGGTTCGAAGTCCACCCAGTACTTC
TRBD2 TRBJ2-3 TRBV10-3 . CAISRRGSGSSDTQYF TGTGCCATCAGCCGGAGGGGCAGCGGGAGCTCAGATACGCAGTATTTT
TRBD1 TRBJ1-1 TRBV5-4 few CASSFDRGLSEAFF TGTGCCAGCAGCTTCGACAGGGGGCTGTCTGAAGCTTTCTTT
TRBD2 TRBJ2-7 TRBV20-1 many CSVTSGNYEQYF TGCAGTGTAACTAGCGGAAACTACGAGCAGTACTTC
TRBD1 TRBJ1-2 TRBV5-1 few CASSSTGTGNYGYTF TGCGCCAGCAGCTCGACCGGGACAGGGAACTATGGCTACACCTTC
. TRBJ2-1 TRBV7-2 . CASRSGARNEQFF TGTGCCAGCAGATCCGGGGCCCGCAATGAGCAGTTCTTC
TRBD2 TRBJ2-2 TRBV2 . CASKAGENTGELLF TGTGCCAGCAAGGCGGGAGAAAACACCGGGGAGCTGCTTTTT
. TRBJ2-3 TRBV6-2/TRBV6-3 . CASRKHSTDTQYF TGTGCCAGCAGAAAGCATAGCACAGATACGCAGTATTTT
. TRBJ2-2 TRBV12-3/TRBV12-4 once CASSKQVNTGELFF TGTGCCAGCAGCAAACAGGTTAACACCGGGGAGCTGTTTTTT
TRBD2 TRBJ2-1 TRBV7-3 . CASSSFRSRRGAYNEQFF TGTGCCAGCAGCTCTTTCCGTTCGCGCCGGGGGGCCTACAATGAGCAGTTCTTC
TRBD2 TRBJ2-5 TRBV24-1 few CATSDPGLAEDPQETQYF TGTGCCACCAGTGACCCGGGACTAGCGGAGGACCCTCAAGAGACCCAGTACTTC
. TRBJ2-1 TRBV6-5 many CASSYRGPSSYNEQFF TGTGCCAGCAGTTACCGGGGGCCGAGCTCCTACAATGAGCAGTTCTTC
. TRBJ2-7 TRBV4-2 . CASSQENPVSYEQYF TGTGCCAGCAGCCAAGAGAATCCCGTCTCCTACGAGCAGTACTTC
. TRBJ2-3 TRBV11-2 many CASSLLGRISTDTQYF TGTGCCAGCAGCTTACTAGGGCGGATTAGCACAGATACGCAGTATTTT
. TRBJ2-3 TRBV28 many CASSFSQGTDTQYF TGTGCCAGCAGTTTCTCTCAGGGCACAGATACGCAGTATTTT
TRBD2 TRBJ2-1 TRBV4-1 . CASSQGMGSGKQFF TGCGCCAGCAGTCAAGGGATGGGTAGCGGGAAGCAGTTCTTC
. TRBJ2-3 TRBV12-3/TRBV12-4 many CASSPRQGTDTQYF TGTGCCAGCAGTCCTCGGCAGGGTACAGATACGCAGTATTTT
TRBD1 TRBJ2-7 TRBV27 . CATRDRGYEQYF TGTGCCACCCGGGACAGGGGCTACGAGCAGTACTTC
TRBD1 TRBJ2-7 TRBV6-2/TRBV6-3 . CASSPRTGHHEQYF TGTGCCAGCAGTCCGCGGACAGGCCACCACGAGCAGTACTTC
. TRBJ1-1 TRBV4-2 . CASSQAVEGGGTEAFF TGTGCCAGCAGCCAAGCGGTAGAGGGTGGGGGGACTGAAGCTTTCTTT
. TRBJ1-1 TRBV20-1 . CSARRGATTEAFF TGCAGTGCGCGACGGGGGGCTACAACTGAAGCTTTCTTT
. TRBJ1-1 TRBV5-4 . CASSLAWGAQRNTEAFF TGTGCCAGCAGCTTGGCCTGGGGGGCGCAAAGGAACACTGAAGCTTTCTTT
TRBD1 TRBJ2-7 TRBV20-1 . CSARKTGTYEQYF TGCAGTGCGAGGAAGACAGGGACCTACGAGCAGTACTTC
TRBD2 TRBJ2-7 TRBV6-1 many CASSEAHSSGRTYEQYF TGTGCCAGCAGTGAAGCGCACTCTAGCGGGAGGACCTACGAGCAGTACTTC
TRBD2 TRBJ2-1 TRBV12-3/TRBV12-4 . CASSLDGRALNEQFF TGTGCCAGCAGTTTAGACGGGAGGGCCCTCAATGAGCAGTTCTTC
. TRBJ1-2 TRBV27 . CASSFGSLGGGYTF TGTGCCAGCAGTTTTGGCAGCTTGGGGGGAGGCTACACCTTC
TRBD1 TRBJ1-5 TRBV7-9 many CASSRQGGNQPQHF TGTGCCAGCAGCAGACAGGGGGGCAATCAGCCCCAGCATTTT
. TRBJ2-3 TRBV19 . CASSIEANTQYF TGTGCCAGTAGTATAGAAGCGAATACGCAGTATTTT
TRBD1 TRBJ1-2 TRBV28 many CASSLERGRRKGGYTF TGTGCCAGCAGTTTGGAAAGGGGGCGCCGGAAAGGTGGCTACACCTTC
TRBD1 TRBJ2-1 TRBV11-3 . CASSVHPGQGTGGSYNEQFF TGTGCCAGCAGCGTACATCCGGGACAGGGAACGGGGGGTAGCTACAATGAGCAGTTCTTC
. TRBJ2-1 TRBV7-9 . CAIMAPGLPSYNEQFF TGTGCCATTATGGCTCCCGGACTGCCTTCCTACAATGAGCAGTTCTTC
TRBD1 TRBJ1-1 TRBV25-1 . CASRTRTGEEAFF TGTGCCAGCAGGACCCGGACAGGGGAAGAAGCTTTCTTT
. TRBJ2-7 TRBV2 many CASPISYEQYF TGTGCCAGCCCTATTAGCTACGAGCAGTACTTC
. TRBJ1-1 TRBV20-1 . CSARDRGREHWNTEAFF TGCAGTGCTAGAGATCGGGGTAGGGAGCACTGGAACACTGAAGCTTTCTTT
. TRBJ2-4 TRBV18 few CASSPTGRFDIQYF TGTGCCAGCTCACCGACAGGGAGGTTCGACATTCAGTACTTC
. TRBJ2-2 TRBV7-7 . CASSPTPYDPGELFF TGTGCCAGCAGCCCCACCCCTTATGACCCCGGGGAGCTGTTTTTT
TRBD1 TRBJ1-6 TRBV2 many CASSAGQGGYNSPLHF TGTGCCAGCAGTGCAGGGCAGGGGGGCTATAATTCACCCCTCCACTTT
. TRBJ2-2 TRBV28 . CASSRPPVNTGELFF TGTGCCAGCAGTCGCCCCCCTGTGAACACCGGGGAGCTGTTTTTT
. TRBJ2-7 TRBV12-3/TRBV12-4 many CASRPPTGYEQYF TGTGCCAGCAGACCACCCACGGGGTACGAGCAGTACTTC
. TRBJ2-3 TRBV28 many CASSDAGHQRQDTQYF TGTGCCAGCAGCGACGCAGGCCACCAAAGGCAGGATACGCAGTATTTT
. TRBJ2-3 TRBV5-1 . CAGSYQPDRYTDTQYF TGCGCCGGCAGCTACCAGCCGGACAGATACACAGATACGCAGTATTTT
TRBD1 TRBJ2-5 TRBV20-1 . CKPTGGLETQYF TGCAAACCTACAGGGGGCCTGGAGACCCAGTACTTC
. TRBJ2-3 TRBV12-3/TRBV12-4 many CASSMGADTQYF TGTGCCAGCAGTATGGGGGCAGATACGCAGTATTTT